The T cell receptor beta chain described here comes from a study of blood T cell repertoires in COVID-19. Only in-frame clones appear in the TCRdb table, and some are missing; sequencing was by immunoSEQ multiplex PCR. The sample gives 62,000 or so clones, 80% to 90% of which show up once; roughly 2.8% is in the top ten. Germline loops: CDR1 MNHEY, CDR2 SVGAGI. The CDR3 has 13 residues. V dropped 6 bases and J dropped 6 bases, with 14 bases sitting between them. The specimen sequenced was peripheral blood. The TCR originated in a man aged 45-60 years with acute or convalescent COVID-19. The J gene is TRBJ1-2, the V gene TRBV6-5; a weak D match, TRBD1 (6 bases). CDR3: CASRGSNRDGYTF. The DNA of the CDR3 is TGTGCCAGCAGGGGTTCTAACAGGGATGGCTACACCTTC.